The clone carrying this TCR beta chain was seen a single time. These data come from a study of blood T cell repertoires in COVID-19. Turning to the study itself: Acute and convalescent COVID-19 samples came from the United States, Italy and Spain. T cells, B-cell-depleted T cells, or PBMCs provided the cDNA or gDNA that served as material.

In the authors' methods: From reference gene primer amplification, estimates of nucleated cell counts were derived. Data came from immunoSEQ multiplex PCR; TCRdb stores just in-frame clones and leaves some out. V and J calls and clone size come straight from that table; D and trimming were deduced from the DNA. The sample has about 150,000 clones; 80% to 85% are singletons. The sample taken for sequencing was peripheral blood. This TCR derives from a woman in her fifties or sixties with active or convalescent COVID-19.

The CDR3 sequence: CASSQERDTEAFF. DNA of the CDR3: TGTGCCAGCAGCCAAGAGAGGGACACTGAAGCTTTCTTT. This sequence joins TRBV3-1 (or the pseudogene TRBV3-2) and TRBJ1-1; no clear D. V lost 0 bases and J 3 bases, leaving 5 bases between the germline ends. Germline V gene data show CDR1 as LGHDT and CDR2 as YNNKEL (reference sequence). The CDR3 is 13 amino acids.